This entry features one T cell receptor (beta chain) sequence. Antigen: not known. The data were taken from a study of T cell responses to AZD1222 COVID-19 vaccine. Whole-study findings and limits: Of spike-specific TCRs, nearly half reportedly target regions left unmutated in variants. A mostly white British donor set with more females was recruited, and clonal diversity was possibly underestimated.

TCRdb's table, derived via immunoSEQ multiplex PCR, lists solely in-frame clones and lacks some. The sample lists some 130,000 clones; less than 95% were seen once. CDR1 and CDR2 (germline): SQVTM, ANQGSEA. The CDR3 extends over 13 amino acids. V lost 1 base and J 4 bases, leaving 7 bases between the germline ends. The material sequenced was peripheral blood, taken on day 0 of AZD1222 vaccination. This TCR was sampled from an adult in good health. The chain is built from TRBV29-1 and TRBJ2-2; TRBD1 is a possible D gene (5 bases). The CDR3 region is CSVEGRGTGELFF. The CDR3 nucleotides are TGCAGCGTTGAAGGAAGGGGCACCGGGGAGCTGTTTTTT.